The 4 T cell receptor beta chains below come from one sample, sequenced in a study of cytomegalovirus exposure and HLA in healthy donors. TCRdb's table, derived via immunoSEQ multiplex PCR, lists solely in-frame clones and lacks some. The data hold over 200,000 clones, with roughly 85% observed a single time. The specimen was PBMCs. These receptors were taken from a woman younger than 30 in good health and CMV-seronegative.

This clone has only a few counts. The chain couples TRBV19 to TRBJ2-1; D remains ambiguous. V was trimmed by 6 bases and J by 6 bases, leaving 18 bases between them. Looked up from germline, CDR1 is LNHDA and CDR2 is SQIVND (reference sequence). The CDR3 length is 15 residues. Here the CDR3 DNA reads TGTGCCAGTAGGCCCACATTACAAGTGGGCAATGAGCAGTTCTTC. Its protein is CASRPTLQVGNEQFF.

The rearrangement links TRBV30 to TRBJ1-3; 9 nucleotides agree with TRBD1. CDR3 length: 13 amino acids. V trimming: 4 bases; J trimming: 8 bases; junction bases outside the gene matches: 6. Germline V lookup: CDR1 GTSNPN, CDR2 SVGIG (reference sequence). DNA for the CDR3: TGTGCCTGGAATCGGGACAGGGCAGACACCATATATTTT. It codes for CAWNRDRADTIYF.

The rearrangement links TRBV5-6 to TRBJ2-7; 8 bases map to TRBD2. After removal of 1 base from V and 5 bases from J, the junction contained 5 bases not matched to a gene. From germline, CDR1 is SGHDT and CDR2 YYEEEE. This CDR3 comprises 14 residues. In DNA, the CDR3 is TGTGCCAGCAGCTTGTCCGGGAGGGTCGACGAGCAGTACTTC. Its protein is CASSLSGRVDEQYF.

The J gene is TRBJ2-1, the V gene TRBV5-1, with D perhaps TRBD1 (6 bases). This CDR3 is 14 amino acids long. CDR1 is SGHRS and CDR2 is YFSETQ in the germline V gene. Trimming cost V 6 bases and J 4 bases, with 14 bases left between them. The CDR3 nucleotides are TGCGCCAGCACAGCAACAGGGCTGTACAATGAGCAGTTCTTC. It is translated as CASTATGLYNEQFF.